The 23 T cell receptor beta chains reported below all come from one sample, sequenced in a study of OX40 agonist ivuxolimab in advanced cancers. Some clones are missing from TCRdb's copy, which holds only in-frame ones; the method was immunoSEQ multiplex PCR. This table holds about 98,000 clones, about 88% found once. Sequencing was performed on CD4+ or CD8+ T cells sorted from blood, taken in a trial of the OX40 agonist ivuxolimab. These receptors were taken from an adult with an advanced solid tumor such as melanoma, head and neck, liver or kidney cancer.

This chain connects TRBV18 to TRBJ2-3; 7 positions match TRBD2. Germline V lookup: CDR1 KGHSH, CDR2 LQKENI. V shed 5 bases, J shed 2 bases, and the junction held 7 bases outside the gene matches. The CDR3 runs to 15 residues. The CDR3, as DNA: TGTGCCAGCTCATCCGGACTAGGGGACACAGATACGCAGTATTTT. It yields the protein CASSSGLGDTDTQYF.

The count of this clone is one. The V call is TRBV18, the J call TRBJ2-1; TRBD1 agrees at 7 bases. The CDR3 sequence is 16 residues long. Germline CDR1 reads KGHSH; CDR2 reads LQKENI. V shed 0 bases and J 1 base; nucleotides not matched to a gene: 3. CDR3 sequence: CASSPPNRGSYNEQFF. The CDR3 nucleotides are TGTGCCAGCTCACCACCGAACAGGGGTTCCTACAATGAGCAGTTCTTC.

The rearrangement links TRBV28 to TRBJ1-1, with D possibly TRBD1 on 6 matching bases. The germline V gene encodes CDR1 MDHEN and CDR2 SYDVKM. The CDR3 spans 12 residues. V dropped 7 bases and J dropped 11 bases, with 17 bases sitting between them. The CDR3 sequence is CASIPAGEAAFF. Here the CDR3 DNA reads TGTGCCAGCATTCCCGCAGGGGAAGCTGCTTTCTTT.

V and J are TRBV6-1 and TRBJ2-7; 11 nucleotides align to TRBD2. Germline assignment: CDR1 MNHNS and CDR2 SASEGT. The CDR3 is 13 amino acids. V trimming: 6 bases; J trimming: 7 bases; junction bases outside the gene matches: 5. This CDR3 reads CASRSRLAGEQYV. The CDR3 DNA is TGTGCCAGCAGGAGCCGACTAGCGGGGGAGCAGTACGTC.

With respect to this clone: Other nucleotide sequences in the sample specify the same CDR3. The chain links TRBV5-4 to TRBJ2-3; 10 bases map to TRBD2. The CDR3 totals 15 residues. With V trimmed by 7 bases and J by 3 bases, 8 bases remained unmatched. The germline gives CDR1 SGHNT, CDR2 YYREEE (reference sequence). The CDR3 region has the DNA TGTGCCAGCTCTCTAGCGGGAGCGGGTACAGATACGCAGTATTTT. As protein: CASSLAGAGTDTQYF.

The V gene is TRBV5-1, the J gene TRBJ2-1; D remains ambiguous. The CDR3 is 14 amino acids. In germline, CDR1 is SGHRS, CDR2 YFSETQ. The V end was cut by 9 bases, the J end by 3 bases, with 16 bases between. The CDR3 DNA sequence: TGCGCCATTCTGGACGAGTCGGGCTACAATGAGCAGTTCTTC. Translation gives CAILDESGYNEQFF.

The gene calls are TRBV5-1 and TRBJ2-3; no reliable D call. The CDR3 is 16 residues long. Germline V CDR1 and CDR2: SGHRS, YFSETQ. Trimming shortened V by 0 bases and J by 2 bases, and 13 bases separated the two germline ends. CDR3 amino acids: CASSLDTTLPTDTQYF. CDR3 DNA sequence: TGCGCCAGCAGCTTGGATACTACCCTCCCCACAGATACGCAGTATTTT.

The rearrangement links TRBV6-6 to TRBJ1-4, with 7 positions matching TRBD1. Germline V gene sequence: CDR1 MNHNY, CDR2 SVGAGI (reference sequence). The V gene end was trimmed by 6 bases and the J gene end by 6 bases; junction bases not matched to a gene: 7. There are 14 residues in the CDR3. In DNA form, the CDR3 reads TGTGCCAGCAGAGAACAGGGGTTCGATGAAAAACTGTTTTTT. Protein product: CASREQGFDEKLFF.

The chain has TRBV30 and TRBJ2-7; the D is unclear. V gave up 1 base and J gave up 1 base, with 8 bases separating them. Germline assignment: CDR1 GTSNPN and CDR2 SVGIG (reference sequence). The CDR3 spans 13 residues. The CDR3 spells CAWSARRSYEQYV. CDR3 bases: TGTGCCTGGAGTGCAAGGAGATCCTACGAGCAGTACGTC.

Only a few counts were recorded for this clone. The rearrangement joins TRBV29-1 to TRBJ1-2; 7 bases fit TRBD1. Germline assignment: CDR1 SQVTM and CDR2 ANQGSEA. The CDR3 length is 14 residues. V was clipped by 3 bases and J by 2 bases; unmatched bases: 6. CDR3 nucleotide sequence: TGCAGCGTTGACAATATACAGGGGAACTATGGCTACACCTTC. Amino acid sequence: CSVDNIQGNYGYTF.

The chain's CDR3 is CASSLAFGTEAFF. CDR3 nucleotides: TGTGCCAGCAGCCTCGCGTTTGGGACTGAAGCTTTCTTT. The chain is built from TRBV7-2 and TRBJ1-1; unclear D gene. The V end was cut by 5 bases, the J end by 5 bases, with 12 bases between. In germline, CDR1 is SGHTA, CDR2 FQGNSA. The CDR3 runs 13 residues.

V and J are TRBV4-2 and TRBJ2-3; D may be TRBD2 (6 bases). The CDR3 runs to 17 residues. Germline CDR1 is LGHNA and CDR2 is YNFKEQ. V lost 4 bases to trimming and J lost 2 bases, with 19 bases between them. The CDR3: CASSPEGRTPPTDTQYF. The CDR3 DNA reads as TGTGCCAGCAGCCCGGAGGGGCGGACACCTCCCACAGATACGCAGTATTTT.

This clone was counted many times. The chain recombines TRBV19 with TRBJ1-5; 8 bases are a match to TRBD1. V was clipped by 6 bases and J by 8 bases; unmatched bases: 9. Germline-derived CDR1 and CDR2 are LNHDA and SQIVND (reference sequence). CDR3 length equals 14 residues. CDR3 nucleotides: TGTGCCAGTAGCCTCACAGGGGGGCAGAAGCCCCAGCATTTT. Protein sequence: CASSLTGGQKPQHF.

V usage is TRBV6-5 and J usage is TRBJ2-3, with TRBD2 matching 7 bases. Trimming cost V 6 bases and J 3 bases; bases outside gene matches: 3. The CDR3 is 13 residues long. Germline V CDR1 and CDR2: MNHEY, SVGAGI. CDR3 amino acids: CASRPRETDTQYF. CDR3 DNA sequence: TGTGCCAGCAGACCGCGGGAGACAGATACGCAGTATTTT.

V and J are TRBV7-2 and TRBJ2-1; D unclear. Trimming shortened V by 5 bases and J by 5 bases, and 10 bases separated the two germline ends. This CDR3 is built from 13 residues. From germline, CDR1 is SGHTA and CDR2 FQGNSA. In DNA form, the CDR3 reads TGTGCCAGCAGCGTAAAAGGGAACAATGAGCAGTTCTTC. This codes for CASSVKGNNEQFF.

The chain joins TRBV2 to TRBJ2-2; 9 bases map to TRBD1. The junction had 9 bases not matched to a gene; V was cut back by 9 bases and J by 7 bases. Germline-derived CDR1 and CDR2 are SNHLY and FYNNEI. The CDR3 extends over 14 amino acids. CDR3 DNA: TGTGCCAGTTGGGGACAGGGAATTGGCGGGGAGCTGTTTTTT. It specifies CASWGQGIGGELFF.

V usage is TRBV2 and J usage is TRBJ2-3, with 12 bases lining up with TRBD2. J was trimmed by 2 bases and V by 6 bases; bases with no gene match: 6. CDR3 length: 16 amino acids. CDR1 and CDR2 (germline): SNHLY, FYNNEI. The CDR3 coding sequence is TGTGCCAGCAGCGCGAGACTAGCGGGAGTCACAGATACGCAGTATTTT. Amino acids: CASSARLAGVTDTQYF. The entire variable domain, with the rest obtained from reference TRBV2 and TRBJ2-3, is as follows: EPEVTQTPSHQVTQMGQEVILRCVPISNHLYFYWYRQILGQKVEFLVSFYNNEISEKSEIFDDQFSVERPDGSNFTLKIRSTKLEDSAMYFCASSARLAGVTDTQYFGPGTRLTVL.

This rearrangement joins TRBV5-1 to TRBJ2-7, with D possibly being TRBD1 (6 bases). Germline CDR1 is SGHRS and CDR2 is YFSETQ. V lost 0 bases and J 1 base, leaving 14 bases between the germline ends. CDR3 size: 16 residues. The chain's CDR3 is CASSLGLGARSYEQYF. The CDR3 nucleotides read TGCGCCAGCAGCTTGGGGTTGGGGGCACGATCCTACGAGCAGTACTTC.

The V and J genes are TRBV4-3 and TRBJ1-1; no clear D gene. Germline V gives CDR1 LGHNA, CDR2 YSLEER. CDR3 length equals 13 residues. The V end was cut by 0 bases, the J end by 8 bases, with 10 bases between. The CDR3 here is CASSQDAGGEAFF. DNA for the CDR3: TGCGCCAGCAGCCAAGATGCAGGTGGAGAAGCTTTCTTT.

The J gene is TRBJ2-5, the V gene TRBV6-1; 7 nucleotides match TRBD1. The length of the CDR3 is 14 residues. From germline, CDR1 is MNHNS and CDR2 SASEGT. V lost 1 base to trimming and J lost 3 bases; unmatched junction nucleotides: 2. CDR3 residues: CASSEGGTEETQYF. In nucleotides, the CDR3 is TGTGCCAGCAGTGAAGGGGGGACAGAAGAGACCCAGTACTTC.

This rearrangement joins TRBV19 to TRBJ2-1; possible D gene TRBD2, 6 bases. CDR1 LNHDA and CDR2 SQIVND come from the germline V gene (reference sequence). The V end was cut by 0 bases, the J end by 9 bases, with 18 bases between. This CDR3 has 16 amino acids. The CDR3 here is CASSIEIQRATTEQFF. DNA of the CDR3: TGTGCCAGTAGTATAGAGATTCAGCGGGCTACAACTGAGCAGTTCTTC.

The chain recombines TRBV19 with TRBJ1-5; a possible D gene is TRBD1 (5 bases). Germline V gene sequence: CDR1 LNHDA, CDR2 SQIVND (reference sequence). The V end lost 4 bases, the J end lost 7 bases, and 14 bases lay between the germline ends. The length of the CDR3 is 14 residues. This CDR3 is CASSNRDLGQPQHF. The CDR3 coding sequence is TGTGCCAGTAGTAACCGGGACCTGGGGCAGCCCCAGCATTTT. The full variable domain, in which reference TRBV19 and TRBJ1-5 provide the parts outside the CDR3, is DGGITQSPKYLFRKEGQNVTLSCEQNLNHDAMYWYRQDPGQGLRLIYYSQIVNDFQKGDIAEGYSVSREKKESFPLTVTSAQKNPTAFYLCASSNRDLGQPQHFGDGTRLSIL.

This clone was counted a single time. The gene calls are TRBV28 and TRBJ1-3; 10 bases agree with TRBD1. Germline V gene lookup returns CDR1 MDHEN and CDR2 SYDVKM. The CDR3 sequence is 14 residues long. V lost 8 bases and J lost 5; bases outside the gene matches: 6. CDR3 coding DNA: TGTGCCAGCTCCCCGGGACAGGGGAGAAACACCATATATTTT. Its translation is CASSPGQGRNTIYF.